This TCR beta chain came from a study of regulatory T cells in long-lasting Graves disease (dated by TCRdb to the early 2020s). In terms of the full investigation: In the newly diagnosed Graves' disease group, patients had been taking antithyroid drugs for less than 3 months. Patients with persistent Graves' disease were compared with patients with newly diagnosed Graves' disease using TCR sequencing and RNA sequencing of peripheral blood. The study was conducted in China and was registered as a clinical trial. A total of some 33 samples were covered by TCR sequencing, comprising some 13 persistent and 20 or so newly diagnosed Graves' disease patients.

Including cysteine and phenylalanine, the CDR3 has 18 amino acids. The DNA shown is the 54-base CDR3, in frame from base 1. CDR1 and CDR2 (MDHEN, SYDVKM) derive from the germline V gene. The germline V and J ends show losses of 3 bases and 3 bases respectively, and no gene match explains 8 bases of the junction. This clonotype was counted many times. The antigen this receptor binds is unknown. No clone much larger than this one lies a single base away; base qualities are absent. Libraries were made using multiplex PCR. Sequencing used an Illumina HiSeq 4000. To build TCR beta libraries, CDR3 regions were amplified by Arm-PCR using iRepertoire HTBI primers. Before sequencing, the PCR products underwent gel purification. As for the original processing: Across samples, some 62 TRBV and 13 to 15 TRBJ segments were identified and used for gene usage analysis of CDR3 amino acid clonotypes. COPE and FqMerger were used to merge the filtered high-quality paired reads into contigs. BLAST was used to align contigs to IMGT TRBV, TRBD and TRBJ reference genes, and CDR3 was defined according to IMGT. Highly expanded clones were defined as clonotypes with a frequency above 0.1%. Shannon entropy was used to measure repertoire diversity, and the Gini coefficient was used to measure V-J evenness. A clonotype was considered public if more than one individual shared it. TCRdb reprocessing: public reads trimmed at Q25 with fastp, clones called with MiXCR, in-frame beta chains kept. Each CDR3 protein gets just one entry, which takes the most common genes and DNA from the rows behind it. The V and J calls and clone size are TCRdb's, not the authors'. For this sample there are almost 450,000 distinct CDR3 sequences; 15% to 20% appear just once. Roughly 10% of the sample rests with the top ten.

Points the paper makes about the study in general: A larger number of public clonotypes was shared among persistent patients (fewer than 3,000) than among newly diagnosed patients (roughly 930). TRBV28, TRBJ1-2 and TRBJ2-5 were preferentially used in persistent disease, while TRBV20-1 and TRBJ2-1 were favored in newly diagnosed disease. The authors noted that the small sample size was a limitation that may lower accuracy. Only peripheral blood was studied, because thyroid tissue, the primary lesion, was inaccessible. Lower TCR Shannon entropy and fewer highly expanded clones were observed in persistent Graves' disease patients than in newly diagnosed patients, which suggested clonal expansion. Sequencing and analysis were limited to the TCR beta chain.

The time point label for this specimen denotes: newly diagnosed GD, antithyroid drugs for less than 3 months. For both TCR sequencing and RNA sequencing, RNA was extracted from PBMCs in TRIzol. The diagnosis of Graves' disease was made according to American Thyroid Association guidelines. Patients were recruited from an endocrinology department in Xi'an, China. Each patient gave 9 to 10 milliliters of peripheral blood, collected in an EDTA anticoagulant tube. PBMCs were isolated by Ficoll Paque Plus density gradient separation without further T cell sorting. An Agilent 2100 Bioanalyzer and agarose gel were used to check RNA quality, and a NanoDrop 2000 was used to measure RNA concentration. These data were also reused for a study on T cells in Graves' hyperthyroidism and ophthalmopathy. The second investigation adds: Graves' hyperthyroidism was defined as stable when no progression to ophthalmopathy occurred over 18 months of follow-up. The hyperthyroidism patients were between 18 and 65 years old and newly diagnosed, with a disease duration of less than 2 months. The study excluded patients with uncontrolled infections, other autoimmune diseases, pregnancy or lactation. Diagnoses were established on the basis of clinical symptoms, serum thyroxine and TRAb, thyroid ultrasound, and orbital computed tomography. For the first round of RT-PCR on the TCR CDR3, the HTBI primer set was used together with the Qiagen OneStep RT-PCR kit. Most expanded thyroid clonotypes (frequency above 0.001) were also detected in blood, suggesting blood repertoires may reflect thyroid immune responses. Ophthalmopathy was separated from stable hyperthyroidism by a 13 V-J signature model, with roughly 88% sensitivity and 81% to 83% specificity obtained in cross-validation and 80%/75% obtained in testing. During validation, the model predicted progression to ophthalmopathy a median of approximately 6.5 months ahead of onset, with around 70% sensitivity and 72.22% specificity. To identify distinguishing TCR V-J signatures, a discovery cohort of about 95 patients was used, comprising 43 with Graves' ophthalmopathy and 55 to 65 with stable Graves' hyperthyroidism. Prospective prediction of ophthalmopathy was tested in an independent validation cohort consisting of some 20 hyperthyroidism patients and 15 to 17 patients who later progressed to ophthalmopathy. The roughly 99 discovery patients were divided at random into training and test sets in a 7:3 ratio. In addition, the study compared T-cell repertoires in thyroid tissue and in blood from about 6 Graves' hyperthyroidism patients. Once sampling was done, hyperthyroidism patients were given methimazole at a starting dose of 30 mg daily, whereas ophthalmopathy patients were given high-dose intravenous methylprednisolone. Libraries were constructed in a second round of multiplex PCR, after which size selection and purification were performed. Libraries were sequenced paired-end with 100 bp reads on an Illumina HiSeq2000. SOAPnuke was used to process the raw data, with reads discarded if the reads contained adapters or uncalled bases, had a mean Phred below 15, or lacked an exact constant-primer or identifier match. COPE v1.2.5 was used to merge high-quality paired reads, and clonotypes were defined as unique nucleotide sequences. MiTCR v1.1 was used to align the clonotypes against IMGT TRBV, TRBD and TRBJ reference segments. Only V-J combinations with frequency above 0.0001, covering about 99% of repertoires, were analysed. The TCS score was defined as F50 (clonal expansion) divided by E x V (chaos), with BLOSUM62-based TCRdist calculated between CDR3 peptides within each V-J. Welch's t-statistics and random forest reduced roughly 530 V-J features to 13, which were used in a naive Bayes classifier (R e1071). No statistical method was used to fix the sample size in advance, and group allocation was not hidden from the investigators. The paper reports TCR Vbeta CDR3 sequencing of over 120 peripheral blood samples: around 45 ophthalmopathy, about 75 hyperthyroidism and approximately 17 progressor patients.

This material consisted of peripheral blood mononuclear cells (PBMCs), taken at new diagnosis, from a patient treated with antithyroid drugs. The chain links TRBV28 with TRBJ1-4; the central 12 bases match TRBD1. The receptor's source is a young woman with Graves disease. Donor details come from another sample of the same person, matched by shared clones. The nucleotides read TGTGCCAGCAGTTTTGTCCCGGGACAGGGGGCCCCTAATGAAAAACTGTTTTTT. This sequence encodes CASSFVPGQGAPNEKLFF.